This T cell receptor beta chain came from a study of T cell changes during pregnancy in multiple sclerosis. The CDR3 is made up of 15 amino acids. J was trimmed by 6 bases and V by 3 bases; bases with no gene match: 4. Germline V gene data show CDR1 as LNHDA and CDR2 as SQIVND (reference sequence). Data came from immunoSEQ multiplex PCR; TCRdb stores just in-frame clones and leaves some out. Of around 100,000 clones listed, about 90% were seen once; the top ten hold about 0.89%. The clonotype was recovered from a female donor with multiple sclerosis, enrolled in a pregnancy study. The V gene is TRBV19, the J gene TRBJ2-1; 11 bases match TRBD2. Sample: peripheral blood, taken after pregnancy. The CDR3 spells CASSMITSGSNEQFF. The CDR3, as DNA: TGTGCCAGTAGTATGATTACTAGCGGGAGCAATGAGCAGTTCTTC.